What follows is one TCR beta chain and its context. Its antigen is currently unknown. The sample is drawn from a study of cytomegalovirus exposure and HLA in healthy donors. Study-wide results and caveats: About 87% or about 30% of the time was how often most TCR beta V segments were productive, according to an earlier analysis.

The germline V gene has CDR1 MNHEY and CDR2 SVGAGI. The CDR3 is 13 amino acids. Deletions cut 5 bases from V and 3 bases from J, with 8 bases between. The study ran its PCR with 60 Vbeta and 13 Jbeta primers. Profiled with immunoSEQ multiplex PCR; TCRdb holds only in-frame clones, not every one. This repertoire shows under 200,000 clones, about 72% found once; its top ten account for around 1.5%. The gene calls are TRBV6-5 and TRBJ2-1; tentative D call: TRBD1 (5 bases). The clonotype comes from a man aged 55 to 70 in good health and CMV-seronegative. The source material was PBMCs. Written as DNA, the CDR3 is TGTGCCAGCAGTACAGGCTTCTACAATGAGCAGTTCTTC. This translates into CASSTGFYNEQFF.